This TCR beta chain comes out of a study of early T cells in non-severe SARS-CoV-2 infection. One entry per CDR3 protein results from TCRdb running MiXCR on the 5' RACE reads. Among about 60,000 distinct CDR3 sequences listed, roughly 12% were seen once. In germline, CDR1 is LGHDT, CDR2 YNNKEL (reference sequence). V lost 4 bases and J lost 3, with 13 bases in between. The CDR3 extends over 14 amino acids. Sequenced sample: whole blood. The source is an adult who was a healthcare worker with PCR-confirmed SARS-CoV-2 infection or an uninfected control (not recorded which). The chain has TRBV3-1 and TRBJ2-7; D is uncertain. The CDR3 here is CASSPFLSDYEQYF. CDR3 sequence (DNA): TGTGCCAGCAGCCCATTTTTGTCCGACTACGAGCAGTACTTC.